This is a list of T cell receptor beta chains from one sample in a study of cytomegalovirus exposure and HLA in healthy donors. Here immunoSEQ multiplex PCR was the method, and the copy in TCRdb shows in-frame clones only, minus some. The table shows fewer than 200,000 clones, with approximately 80% occurring only once. The specimen sequenced was PBMCs. The receptors derive from a man aged 45 to 65 in good health and CMV-seropositive. The CDR3 runs from the conserved cysteine through the conserved F or W. A D gene is named only where the DNA matches it firmly. Only part of the rows carry a size: once, few, many, or a class if the clone is expanded.

>TRBV5-4|TRBJ2-5|NA|NA
TGTGCCAGCAGCTATTTGACAGACCAAGAGACCCAGTACTTC
CASSYLTDQETQYF
>TRBV6-6|TRBJ1-2|NA|TRBD1
TGTGCCAGCAGATCCGGGACAGTCCCTCTCGGCGGTGGCTACACCTTC
CASRSGTVPLGGGYTF
>TRBV19|TRBJ1-2|NA|NA
TGTGCCAGCAAGCGGGATTCTGAGGCGTATGGCTACACCTTC
CASKRDSEAYGYTF
>TRBV29-1|TRBJ2-5|NA|TRBD1
TGCAGCGTTGAAGTTAGACAGGGCGTGGGGTACCAAGAGGCCCAGTACTTC
CSVEVRQGVGYQEAQYF
>TRBV19|TRBJ1-4|NA|TRBD1
TGTGCCTTTAGGGGGACAGGGGGAATAAATGAAAAACTGTTTTTT
CAFRGTGGINEKLFF
>TRBV6-6|TRBJ2-1|NA|TRBD2
TGTGCCAGCGGGATGACCGGGACTAGCGTGAATGAGCAGTTCTTC
CASGMTGTSVNEQFF
>TRBV6-1|TRBJ2-7|NA|NA
TGTGCCAGCAGTGCCTACCGGTTAAGCTCCTACGAGCAGTACTTC
CASSAYRLSSYEQYF
>TRBV4-3|TRBJ2-2|NA|NA
TGCGCCAGCAGCCAAGATTTGGGGGCCCCGAACACCGGGGAGCTGTTTTTT
CASSQDLGAPNTGELFF
>TRBV28|TRBJ2-5|NA|TRBD1
TGTGCCAGCAGATCTACAGGGGTGCGGGTGGAGACCCAGTACTTC
CASRSTGVRVETQYF
>TRBV12-5|TRBJ1-1|NA|NA
TGTGCTAGTGGAAACGAACCGGGACATCAGGCTTTCTTT
CASGNEPGHQAFF
>TRBV28|TRBJ1-4|NA|NA
TGTGCCAGCAGGACTCTCCGAACTAATGAAAAACTGTTTTTT
CASRTLRTNEKLFF
>TRBV7-8|TRBJ2-5|NA|NA
TGTGCCAGCAGCCAAACAACGGAGACCCAGTACTTC
CASSQTTETQYF
>TRBV7-3|TRBJ2-5|NA|NA
TGTGCCAGCAGCCGCATTGGGGGGGAGACCCAGTACTTC
CASSRIGGETQYF
>TRBV25-1|TRBJ1-5|NA|NA
TGTGCCAGCAGTGGCCCCGGGGGCAATCAGCCCCAGCATTTT
CASSGPGGNQPQHF
>TRBV18|TRBJ2-7|NA|TRBD2
TGTGCCAGCTCACCGAAGGGACTAGCGGGTCCTGTCCGCGAGCAGTACTTC
CASSPKGLAGPVREQYF
>TRBV18|TRBJ1-4|NA|TRBD1
TGTGCCAGCTCACCAGGGACAGGGGAGGAAAAACTGTTTTTT
CASSPGTGEEKLFF
>TRBV28|TRBJ1-4|NA|NA
TGTGCCAGGAGGGTAAAAGAAAAACTGTTTTTT
CARRVKEKLFF
>TRBV12-5|TRBJ2-2|few|TRBD2
TGTGCTAGTGCGTGGGAAAGCGGGGGGAACACCGGGGAGCTGTTTTTT
CASAWESGGNTGELFF
>TRBV30|TRBJ2-7|NA|TRBD1
TGTGCCTGGAGGAGGCTTTTGGGACAGGGGATTGACTACTTC
CAWRRLLGQGIDYF
>TRBV4-1|TRBJ2-6|NA|TRBD1
TGCGCCAGCAGCCATGCCCGGACAGGGGGCGTCAACGTCCTGACTTTC
CASSHARTGGVNVLTF
>TRBV25-1|TRBJ1-1|NA|TRBD1
TGTGCCAGCAGTGTGGGACAGACTGAAGCTTTCTTT
CASSVGQTEAFF
>TRBV19|TRBJ2-5|NA|TRBD1
TGTGCCAGTAGTGCCCGGGACAGAGCACAAGAGACCCAGTACTTC
CASSARDRAQETQYF
>TRBV28|TRBJ2-5|NA|TRBD2
TGTGCCAGCAGTTTACAGGCTAGCGGGGGGATAGAGACCCAGTACTTC
CASSLQASGGIETQYF
>TRBV2|TRBJ1-5|NA|NA
TGTGCCAGCAGTCCTCAGGGTATGGATCAGCCCCAGCATTTT
CASSPQGMDQPQHF
>TRBV6-6|TRBJ2-7|few|NA
TGTGCCAGCAGTTACTCGAGTAGCAACGAGCAGTACTTC
CASSYSSSNEQYF
>TRBV2|TRBJ1-1|NA|NA
TGTGCCAGCAGTGATCGAGGGAGAGGTGAAGCTTTCTTT
CASSDRGRGEAFF
>TRBV30|TRBJ1-2|NA|NA
TGTGCCTGGAGTGATACAGGGCTTAAAAATAACTATGGCTACACCTTC
CAWSDTGLKNNYGYTF
>TRBV5-6|TRBJ2-4|NA|TRBD1
TGTGCCAGCAGCCTGACAGGGGATATAGCCAAAAACATTCAGTACTTC
CASSLTGDIAKNIQYF
>TRBV30|TRBJ2-3|NA|NA
TGTGCCTGGAGTCACCGTCTATTAGATACGCAGTATTTT
CAWSHRLLDTQYF
>TRBV2|TRBJ2-5|NA|TRBD2
TGTGCCAGCAAGTTTACTAGCGGGGGGCCGGGAGAGACCCAGTACTTC
CASKFTSGGPGETQYF
>TRBV7-3|TRBJ2-5|NA|NA
TGTGCCAGCAGCTTAAGTGGCAGGGGGACCCAGTACTTC
CASSLSGRGTQYF